This T cell receptor (beta chain) was identified in a study of T cell repertoires in ileal Crohn's disease. Per germline, CDR1 MNHEY and CDR2 SVGAGI. The CDR3 totals 14 residues. The V gene lost 5 bases and the J gene lost 2 bases, with 10 bases spanning the gap. Comments on this clone: Its cognate antigen is unknown.

General study findings and limits: Clonality above 26.8% at surgery always came with endoscopic recurrence.

Some clones are missing from TCRdb's copy, which holds only in-frame ones; the method was immunoSEQ multiplex PCR. The sample shows about 16,000 clones, 88% of them seen only once. The sequenced sample was ileal tissue. The sequence was collected from an adult with Crohn's disease. The chain recombines TRBV6-5 with TRBJ1-5, with D unresolved. The DNA for the CDR3 is TGTGCCAGCAGTCCTAATGCGGGCAATCAGCCCCAGCATTTT. Encoded protein: CASSPNAGNQPQHF.